Below, 14 T cell receptor beta chains from the same sample are listed, as sequenced in a study of cytomegalovirus exposure and HLA in healthy donors. This PCR relied on a set of 60 Vbeta primers and 13 Jbeta primers. Repertoires were generated with immunoSEQ multiplex PCR, while TCRdb's copy carries only in-frame clones and drops some. The sample includes fewer than 150,000 clones, around 83% of them seen just once. Sequencing was carried out using PBMCs. The receptors were sampled from a man between 35 and 55 years old in good health and CMV-seropositive.

The chain carries TRBV30 and TRBJ2-1; D might be TRBD1 (6 bases). The CDR3 runs to 12 residues. From germline, CDR1 is GTSNPN and CDR2 SVGIG (reference sequence). V lost 2 bases to trimming and J lost 8 bases, with 10 bases between them. CDR3 DNA sequence: TGTGCCTGGAGTACAGGGTCCCATGAGCAGTTCTTC. This encodes CAWSTGSHEQFF.

This sequence joins TRBV5-1 and TRBJ1-1, with D possibly being TRBD1 (5 bases). This CDR3 contains 14 residues. Germline CDR1 reads SGHRS; CDR2 reads YFSETQ. Trimming left V 1 base short and J 0 bases short, with 7 bases between. DNA for the CDR3: TGCGCCAGCAGCTTGACAGGCTTGAACACTGAAGCTTTCTTT. Amino acids: CASSLTGLNTEAFF.

The J gene is TRBJ1-2, the V gene TRBV6-5; 7 bases map to TRBD1. CDR1 and CDR2 from the germline V gene are MNHEY and SVGAGI. The CDR3 loop spans 13 amino acids. The V and J ends lost 2 bases and 8 bases, in that order; junction bases with no gene match: 5. The CDR3 DNA is TGTGCCAGCAGTTACGGGGCAGGGGGAGGCTACACCTTC. Amino acids: CASSYGAGGGYTF.

This clone turned up a few times. This chain links TRBV27 with TRBJ1-5, with D hard to call. Germline V gene data show CDR1 as MNHEY and CDR2 as SMNVEV (reference sequence). The V end was cut by 3 bases, the J end by 3 bases, with 3 bases between. This CDR3 is built from 12 residues. The CDR3 loop reads CASSFVNQPQHF. The CDR3 DNA is TGTGCCAGCAGTTTCGTCAATCAGCCCCAGCATTTT.

This chain connects TRBV19 to TRBJ1-5; D is unclear. Germline V gene lookup returns CDR1 LNHDA and CDR2 SQIVND (reference sequence). Trimming removed 4 bases at V and 1 base at J, with 11 bases between. CDR3 length equals 15 residues. The CDR3 protein is CASSTSPGSNQPQHF. CDR3 DNA sequence: TGTGCCAGTAGTACCTCCCCGGGGAGCAATCAGCCCCAGCATTTT. The full variable domain, completed using reference TRBV19 and TRBJ1-5, is DGGITQSPKYLFRKEGQNVTLSCEQNLNHDAMYWYRQDPGQGLRLIYYSQIVNDFQKGDIAEGYSVSREKKESFPLTVTSAQKNPTAFYLCASSTSPGSNQPQHFGDGTRLSIL.

V and J are TRBV5-1 and TRBJ2-5, with TRBD1 identical over 7 bases. The trim removed 1 base at V and 4 bases at J, leaving 7 bases unmatched. The CDR3 length is 15 residues. CDR1 SGHRS and CDR2 YFSETQ come from the germline V gene. CDR3 sequence reads: CASSLLGGPLETQYF. The CDR3 DNA reads as TGCGCCAGCAGCTTGTTAGGGGGCCCCTTAGAGACCCAGTACTTC.

The CDR3 DNA reads TGCGCCAGCAGCGTTCAGGGGCCTGAGCAGTTCTTC. Residues: CASSVQGPEQFF. The chain employs TRBV5-1 and TRBJ2-1, with D possibly being TRBD1 (6 bases). The CDR3 length is 12 residues. Trimming left V 4 bases short and J 9 bases short, with 11 bases between. Germline values: CDR1 SGHRS, CDR2 YFSETQ.

The chain joins TRBV5-1 to TRBJ2-1; 10 bases match TRBD1. Germline loops: CDR1 SGHRS, CDR2 YFSETQ. Trimming at V came to 3 bases and at J to 0 bases, leaving 9 bases not matched to a gene. The CDR3 runs to 18 residues. CDR3 in DNA: TGCGCCAGCAGCTCGTATGCCGGGACAGGGGACTCCTACAATGAGCAGTTCTTC. Translation: CASSSYAGTGDSYNEQFF.

The chain uses TRBV18 and TRBJ2-7; maybe TRBD2 (5 bases). Germline CDR1 is KGHSH and CDR2 is LQKENI. This CDR3 is 12 amino acids long. V lost 5 bases and J lost 6, with 11 bases in between. The CDR3 spells CASSFRDPEQYF. In DNA, the CDR3 is TGTGCCAGCTCATTCCGGGATCCCGAGCAGTACTTC.

V and J are TRBV7-9 and TRBJ2-7, with D tentatively TRBD2 (6 bases). CDR1 and CDR2 from the germline V gene are SEHNR and FQNEAQ (reference sequence). The CDR3 length is 14 residues. As DNA, the CDR3 is TGTTCCAACCGTGAGGAGGAGGGGATCTACGAGCAGTACTTC. Protein product: CSNREEEGIYEQYF.

The table lists this clone with a few counts. The rearrangement links TRBV10-3 to TRBJ2-1, with 11 bases fitting TRBD2. Germline V lookup: CDR1 ENHRY, CDR2 SYGVKD. This CDR3 is built from 15 residues. V lost 4 bases to trimming and J lost 6 bases; unmatched junction nucleotides: 5. The CDR3 DNA follows: TGTGCCATCAGTGGTAGCGGGGGGGCCTTCAATGAGCAGTTCTTC. Its protein is CAISGSGGAFNEQFF.

The chain is built from TRBV5-1 and TRBJ1-1; D remains unclear. Germline V gene sequence: CDR1 SGHRS, CDR2 YFSETQ. This CDR3 comprises 16 residues. The V end lost 3 bases, the J end lost 0 bases, and 15 bases lay between the germline ends. Here the CDR3 DNA reads TGCGCCAGCAGCTCCTCCTCGCGTAGCATGAACACTGAAGCTTTCTTT. This codes for CASSSSSRSMNTEAFF.

The V gene is TRBV4-3, the J gene TRBJ1-2, with 7 bases matching TRBD1. The V gene end was trimmed by 1 base and the J gene end by 4 bases; junction bases not matched to a gene: 3. This CDR3 has 14 residues. Germline V gene sequence: CDR1 LGHNA, CDR2 YSLEER. CDR3 nucleotides: TGCGCCAGCAGCCAAGGGGACAGCGCCTATGGCTACACCTTC. Translated, it gives CASSQGDSAYGYTF.

Remarks on this clone: At one end, the junction sequence differs from germline, possibly due to a read error. The V and J genes are TRBV6-1 and TRBJ1-1; TRBD1 aligns across 8 bases. The CDR3 extends over 14 amino acids. Germline CDR1 and CDR2: MNHNS and SASEGT. CDR3 coding DNA: TGTGCCAGCAGTGAGGACAGGGTCTACACTGAAGCTTCCTTT. It codes for CASSEDRVYTEASF.